This T cell receptor beta chain derives from a study of regulatory T cells in long-lasting Graves disease. Researchers made TCR beta libraries by using iRepertoire HTBI primers and running Arm-PCR on CDR3 regions. TCRdb itself ran the multiplex PCR reads through MiXCR, one entry per CDR3 protein. The sample shows roughly 610,000 distinct CDR3 sequences, less than 20% of them seen only once. Regarding this clonotype: A read error may be the cause here, since a much bigger clone is one base away. Because the CDR3 is missing its conserved closing phenylalanine or tryptophan, this is likely a read error.

Indicated time point: newly diagnosed GD, antithyroid drugs for less than 3 months. Generation of the TCR library employed RNA extracted from PBMCs. It was American Thyroid Association guidelines that determined Graves' disease diagnosis. This same sample was also taken into another study, of T cells in Graves' hyperthyroidism and ophthalmopathy. As reported in that work: First-round RT-PCR of the TCR CDR3 relied on the HTBI primer set.

The receptor comes from a woman aged 25 to 39 with Graves disease. The sequencing here drew on peripheral blood mononuclear cells (PBMCs), taken at new diagnosis, from a patient treated with antithyroid drugs.

Here the CDR3 reads CASSLKQSTTNEKLFS. CDR3 bases: TGTGCCAGCAGTTTAAAGCAGAGCACAACTAATGAAAAACTGTTTTCT. The chain carries TRBV7-9 and TRBJ1-4; D remains unclear. V lost 6 bases, J lost 0 bases, and 14 bases lay in between. The germline CDR1 and CDR2 sequences are SEHNR and FQNEAQ (reference sequence). There are 16 residues in the CDR3.